This is a list of T cell receptor beta chains from one sample in a study of response to subunit inactivated influenza vaccine. From the RT-PCR reads, TCRdb called clonotypes with MiXCR, one entry per CDR3 protein. The data contain some 500,000 distinct CDR3 sequences, around 25% of them seen just once; the ten biggest clones take up less than 2.5%. Material: CD4+ T cells sorted from PBMCs, obtained about 5 days after vaccination. The source of these receptors is a man aged 50 to 60 who received an inactivated influenza vaccine. Each CDR3 is given with its conserved first and last residue. D genes are given only for firm matches. Expanded clones are given a class, and other clones once, few, many or no size at all.

d_gene	abundance	j_gene	v_gene	CDR3aa	CDR3nt
TRBD1	-	TRBJ2-1	TRBV4-1	CASSQGGDRVYNEQFF	TGCGCCAGCAGCCAAGGAGGGGACAGAGTATACAATGAGCAGTTCTTC
-	-	TRBJ2-7	TRBV28	CASSFTSTYEQYF	TGTGCCAGCAGTTTTACCAGCACCTACGAGCAGTACTTC
-	-	TRBJ2-1	TRBV20-1	CSARDYSGSDEQFF	TGCAGTGCTAGAGATTATTCAGGGTCGGATGAGCAGTTCTTC
-	many	TRBJ2-5	TRBV29-1	CSVSRAWETQYF	TGCAGCGTTAGCAGGGCGTGGGAGACCCAGTACTTC
-	-	TRBJ2-4	TRBV12-3/TRBV12-4	CASSTTGNIQYF	TGTGCCAGCAGTACCACGGGGAACATTCAGTACTTC
-	-	TRBJ2-3	TRBV5-1	CASSPAAPRSTDTQYF	TGCGCCAGCAGTCCAGCCGCTCCCCGCAGCACAGATACGCAGTATTTT
-	-	TRBJ1-4	TRBV11-2	CASSLSPPGEKLFF	TGTGCCAGCAGCTTAAGTCCCCCGGGTGAAAAACTGTTTTTT
-	-	TRBJ2-5	TRBV10-3	CAISPSGGQETQYF	TGTGCCATCAGTCCCTCAGGGGGGCAGGAGACCCAGTACTTC
TRBD2	many	TRBJ2-3	TRBV5-5	CASSQGGLAGTDTQYF	TGTGCCAGCAGCCAAGGTGGACTAGCGGGGACAGATACGCAGTATTTT
TRBD1	few	TRBJ2-5	TRBV29-1	CSVQNRGVGETQYF	TGCAGCGTTCAGAACAGGGGGGTCGGGGAGACCCAGTACTTC
-	once	TRBJ2-4	TRBV18	CASSPRERDIQYF	TGTGCCAGCTCACCACGGGAGAGGGACATTCAGTACTTC
-	few	TRBJ2-3	TRBV29-1	CSVWTVFTDTQYF	TGCAGCGTTTGGACAGTTTTCACAGATACGCAGTATTTT
-	-	TRBJ1-4	TRBV5-1	CASSLAPTNEKLFF	TGCGCCAGCAGCTTGGCCCCAACTAATGAAAAACTGTTTTTT
-	-	TRBJ1-1	TRBV20-1	CSARDLAGGVTPGAFF	TGCAGTGCTAGAGATTTGGCCGGAGGAGTAACCCCCGGAGCTTTCTTT
-	few	TRBJ2-3	TRBV20-1	CSAGPRTDTQYF	TGCAGTGCTGGACCCCGCACAGATACGCAGTATTTT
-	many	TRBJ1-5	TRBV10-3	CAISMTGNQPQHF	TGTGCCATCTCTATGACAGGTAATCAGCCCCAGCATTTT
TRBD1	-	TRBJ1-2	TRBV29-1	CSVGKGAAGYTF	TGCAGCGTTGGGAAGGGGGCGGCGGGCTACACCTTC
TRBD1	-	TRBJ2-1	TRBV20-1	CSAPFPGQGRSEQFF	TGCAGTGCTCCGTTCCCGGGACAGGGGCGAAGTGAGCAGTTCTTC
TRBD1	few	TRBJ2-7	TRBV12-3/TRBV12-4	CASSFPDRGLYEQYF	TGTGCCAGCAGTTTCCCTGACAGGGGGCTGTACGAGCAGTACTTC
TRBD2	few	TRBJ2-2	TRBV7-9	CASSHSPGGANTGELFF	TGTGCCAGCAGCCACAGCCCGGGGGGGGCGAACACCGGGGAGCTGTTTTTT
-	-	TRBJ2-3	TRBV20-1	CSAHYTGTDTQYF	TGCAGTGCCCATTATACGGGCACAGATACGCAGTATTTT
-	few	TRBJ2-7	TRBV15	CATSRDPDVTYEQYF	TGTGCCACCAGCAGAGATCCCGATGTTACCTACGAGCAGTACTTC
-	few	TRBJ2-5	TRBV11-2	CASSFLRRETQYF	TGTGCCAGCAGCTTTCTACGGAGGGAGACCCAGTACTTC
-	few	TRBJ1-4	TRBV6-5	CASSYDAEGTNEKLFF	TGTGCCAGCAGTTACGACGCGGAAGGAACTAATGAAAAACTGTTTTTT
-	many	TRBJ2-7	TRBV5-1	CASSLDGSSYEQYF	TGTGCCAGCAGCTTGGACGGGAGCTCCTACGAGCAGTACTTC
-	many	TRBJ2-4	TRBV6-2/TRBV6-3	CASSGGPWGAKNIQYF	TGTGCCAGCAGCGGCGGACCTTGGGGCGCCAAAAACATTCAGTACTTC
TRBD2	-	TRBJ2-5	TRBV20-1	CSARAPAGGQETQYF	TGCAGTGCTAGAGCTCCAGCGGGGGGCCAAGAGACCCAGTACTTC
-	-	TRBJ1-2	TRBV4-3	CASSQEVWRDGYTF	TGCGCCAGCAGCCAAGAAGTCTGGAGGGATGGCTACACCTTC
TRBD2	-	TRBJ2-3	TRBV6-5	CASSYSMGAGGTDTQYF	TGTGCCAGCAGTTACTCCATGGGTGCGGGAGGAACAGATACGCAGTATTTT
TRBD1	few	TRBJ2-3	TRBV7-2	CASSPGQLVTDTQYF	TGTGCCAGCAGCCCGGGACAGTTGGTAACAGATACGCAGTATTTT
-	-	TRBJ2-2	TRBV7-2	CASSFAGSGGELFF	TGTGCCAGCAGCTTCGCCGGTTCGGGAGGGGAGCTGTTTTTT
-	few	TRBJ1-2	TRBV15	CATSRGTSNYGYTF	TGTGCCACCAGCAGAGGGACATCAAACTATGGCTACACCTTC
-	-	TRBJ2-3	TRBV29-1	CSVGLLGTDTQYF	TGCAGCGTCGGACTACTGGGCACAGATACGCAGTATTTT
TRBD2	few	TRBJ2-1	TRBV20-1	CSARDPRGGSEQFF	TGCAGTGCTAGAGATCCTCGCGGGGGGAGTGAGCAGTTCTTC
TRBD2	few	TRBJ2-1	TRBV12-3/TRBV12-4	CASSLGTSGRLYNEQFF	TGTGCCAGCAGCTTGGGGACTAGCGGAAGACTTTACAATGAGCAGTTCTTC
-	-	TRBJ2-3	TRBV6-1	CASSGSQGLPDTQYF	TGTGCCAGCAGTGGGTCCCAGGGTCTCCCAGATACGCAGTATTTT
TRBD1	-	TRBJ1-2	TRBV5-1	CASSLEQGDYGYTF	TGCGCCAGCAGCTTGGAACAGGGGGACTATGGCTACACCTTC
TRBD1	few	TRBJ2-7	TRBV7-2	CASSLETGDDEQYF	TGTGCCAGCAGCTTAGAAACAGGGGACGACGAGCAGTACTTC
-	few	TRBJ1-2	TRBV11-2	CASSLRQGFYGYTF	TGTGCCAGCAGCTTAAGACAAGGGTTCTATGGCTACACCTTC
TRBD2	many	TRBJ2-1	TRBV20-1	CSAFQTSGRRNEQFF	TGCAGTGCTTTCCAGACTAGCGGGAGACGCAATGAGCAGTTCTTC
TRBD2	many	TRBJ2-7	TRBV3-1	CASSQGAGGAYEQYF	TGTGCCAGCAGCCAAGGTGCGGGAGGGGCCTACGAGCAGTACTTC
-	few	TRBJ1-2	TRBV7-9	CASSSQGMEGYTF	TGTGCCAGCAGCTCGCAGGGGATGGAGGGCTACACCTTC
TRBD2	-	TRBJ2-7	TRBV20-1	CSAWTGTSNEQYF	TGCAGTGCTTGGACCGGGACTAGTAACGAGCAGTACTTC
TRBD1	-	TRBJ2-7	TRBV4-1	CASSFRTGKSEQYF	TGCGCCAGCAGCTTTCGGACAGGGAAATCCGAGCAGTACTTC
TRBD2	-	TRBJ2-1	TRBV5-1	CASSLQGDSGGQSSYNEQFF	TGCGCCAGCAGCTTGCAGGGGGATAGCGGGGGCCAGAGCTCCTACAATGAGCAGTTCTTC
-	-	TRBJ1-5	TRBV20-1	CSAETPVGVQPQHF	TGCAGTGCTGAAACACCGGTGGGAGTGCAGCCCCAGCATTTT
-	-	TRBJ2-3	TRBV5-1	CASSEKQGTDTQYF	TGCGCCAGCAGCGAGAAACAGGGAACAGATACGCAGTATTTT
TRBD1	few	TRBJ2-1	TRBV12-3/TRBV12-4	CASDRGANNEQFF	TGTGCCAGCGACAGGGGGGCTAACAATGAGCAGTTCTTC
-	-	TRBJ2-5	TRBV6-2/TRBV6-3	CASSSGALGVTQYF	TGTGCCAGCAGTTCCGGGGCCCTGGGGGTGACCCAGTACTTC
-	-	TRBJ2-1	TRBV20-1	CSARVPRVGTSSYNEQFF	TGCAGTGCTAGAGTGCCGCGGGTTGGGACGAGCTCCTACAATGAGCAGTTCTTC
-	-	TRBJ1-5	TRBV6-2/TRBV6-3	CASMAEKYSNQPQHF	TGTGCCAGCATGGCGGAGAAGTATAGCAATCAGCCCCAGCATTTT
TRBD2	few	TRBJ2-1	TRBV6-1	CASNLAGGPENEQFF	TGTGCCAGCAACTTAGCGGGAGGGCCGGAAAATGAGCAGTTCTTC